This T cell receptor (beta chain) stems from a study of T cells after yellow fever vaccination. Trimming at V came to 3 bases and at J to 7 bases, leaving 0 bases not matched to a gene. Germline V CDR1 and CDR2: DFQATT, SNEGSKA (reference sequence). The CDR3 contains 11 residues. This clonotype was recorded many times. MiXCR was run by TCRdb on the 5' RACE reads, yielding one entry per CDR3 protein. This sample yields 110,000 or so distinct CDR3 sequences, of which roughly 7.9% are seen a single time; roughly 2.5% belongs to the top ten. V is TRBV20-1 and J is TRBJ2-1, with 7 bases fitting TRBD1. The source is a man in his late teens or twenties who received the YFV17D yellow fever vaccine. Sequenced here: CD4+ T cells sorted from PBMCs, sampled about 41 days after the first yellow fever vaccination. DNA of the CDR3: TGCAGTGCTAGCAGGGGGAATGAGCAGTTCTTC. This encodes CSASRGNEQFF.